The 22 T cell receptor beta chains given below trace back to one sample, sequenced in a study of blood T cell repertoires in COVID-19. Sequencing used immunoSEQ multiplex PCR; TCRdb keeps in-frame clones, though not all of them. The top ten hold more than 20% of the sample, which has approximately 110,000 clones, roughly 80% seen once. Sequencing used peripheral blood. Receptor source: a man aged 65 to 85 with active or convalescent COVID-19.

The rearrangement uses TRBV6-5 and TRBJ1-4; 10 bases agree with TRBD1. CDR3 length equals 14 residues. Germline values: CDR1 MNHEY, CDR2 SVGAGI. Trimming took 7 bases from V and 5 from J; bases not matched to a gene: 4. The CDR3 is CASNVGQGNEKLFF. CDR3 nucleotides: TGTGCCAGCAATGTGGGACAGGGGAATGAAAAACTGTTTTTT.

V and J are TRBV10-1 and TRBJ1-3, with 9 bases that match TRBD1. V gave up 7 bases and J gave up 4 bases; unmatched junction bases: 2. Germline assignment: CDR1 WNHNN and CDR2 SYGVQD (reference sequence). This CDR3 is built from 13 residues. CDR3 sequence reads: CASTGTGGNTIYF. CDR3 sequence (DNA): TGCGCCAGCACCGGGACAGGGGGAAACACCATATATTTT.

The chain is built from TRBV10-2 and TRBJ1-1; 9 bases fit TRBD1. V was pared by 9 bases and J by 5 bases, with 10 bases of the junction left unmatched. CDR3 size: 14 residues. Per germline, CDR1 WSHSY and CDR2 SAAADI. In DNA form, the CDR3 reads TGCGCCAGGAAGAGCGGACAGGGGATAACTGAAGCTTTCTTT. Encoded protein: CARKSGQGITEAFF.

The chain has TRBV2 and TRBJ1-2; 8 bases match TRBD1. Trimming at V came to 6 bases and at J to 0 bases, leaving 3 bases not matched to a gene. This CDR3 comprises 14 residues. Looked up from germline, CDR1 is SNHLY and CDR2 is FYNNEI. CDR3 sequence: CASRDRAPNYGYTF. The CDR3 DNA reads as TGTGCCAGCAGGGACAGGGCCCCTAACTATGGCTACACCTTC.

This chain links TRBV6-1 with TRBJ2-3, with D tentatively TRBD1 (6 bases). V was cut by 4 bases and J by 0 bases, with 14 bases left in between. The CDR3 is 16 residues long. Germline values: CDR1 MNHNS, CDR2 SASEGT. This CDR3 reads CASSGPGHPSTDTQYF. As DNA, the CDR3 is TGTGCCAGCAGTGGCCCGGGACACCCAAGCACAGATACGCAGTATTTT.

The chain has TRBV10-1 and TRBJ1-2, with a weak D call TRBD1 (6 bases). Germline V gives CDR1 WNHNN, CDR2 SYGVQD (reference sequence). Trimming shortened V by 4 bases and J by 8 bases, and 14 bases separated the two germline ends. This CDR3 is built from 13 residues. The CDR3, as DNA: TGCGCCAGCAGTGCAGGGGTGTTTGGAGGCTACACCTTC. Translating it yields CASSAGVFGGYTF.

The rearrangement uses TRBV5-1 and TRBJ1-3; TRBD1 agrees at 7 bases. With V trimmed by 0 bases and J by 3 bases, 0 bases remained unmatched. Germline loops: CDR1 SGHRS, CDR2 YFSETQ. The CDR3 is 14 amino acids. CDR3 sequence reads: CASSLDRGGNTIYF. Here the CDR3 DNA reads TGCGCCAGCAGCTTGGACAGGGGTGGAAACACCATATATTTT.

The chain employs TRBV2 and TRBJ2-2, with D perhaps matching TRBD2 (6 bases). The CDR3 is made up of 15 amino acids. With 4 bases removed from V and 2 bases from J, the gap between germline ends came to 11 bases. Germline-derived CDR1 and CDR2 are SNHLY and FYNNEI. The CDR3: CASSVRGANTGELFF. CDR3 DNA: TGTGCCAGCAGTGTGCGCGGGGCAAACACCGGGGAGCTGTTTTTT.

CDR3 protein: CASSGQGYTEAFF. Here the CDR3 DNA reads TGCGCCAGCAGTGGACAGGGCTACACTGAAGCTTTCTTT. This chain connects TRBV10-1 to TRBJ1-1; TRBD1 aligns across 7 bases. The V gene's germline CDR1 is WNHNN and CDR2 SYGVQD (reference sequence). The CDR3 is made up of 13 amino acids. With V trimmed by 4 bases and J by 3 bases, 2 bases remained unmatched.

The chain has TRBV7-8 and TRBJ1-6; 10 bases match TRBD1. The length of the CDR3 is 16 residues. Germline V gene sequence: CDR1 SGHVS, CDR2 FQNEAQ. J was trimmed by 9 bases and V by 4 bases; bases with no gene match: 9. Here the CDR3 DNA reads TGTGCCAGCAGCTCCGGTAGGGACAGGGGATTTTCACCCCTCCACTTT. It specifies CASSSGRDRGFSPLHF.

The chain joins TRBV15 to TRBJ1-2; D is uncertain. V lost 0 bases and J 8 bases, leaving 13 bases between the germline ends. Germline CDR1 reads LNHNV; CDR2 reads YYDKDF (reference sequence). This CDR3 contains 14 residues. The CDR3 bases are TGTGCCACCAGCAGAGAAAGGACCGCGGGAGGCTACACCTTC. It translates to CATSRERTAGGYTF.

This clone was picked up a small number of times. This sequence joins TRBV27 and TRBJ2-1, with D maybe TRBD2 (6 bases). Germline V gene lookup returns CDR1 MNHEY and CDR2 SMNVEV (reference sequence). The CDR3 totals 16 residues. With 3 bases removed from V and 7 bases from J, the gap between germline ends came to 19 bases. The CDR3 loop reads CASSFSGEWSGNEQFF. Here the CDR3 DNA reads TGTGCCAGCAGTTTTTCGGGAGAATGGTCCGGGAATGAGCAGTTCTTC.

This clone was seen many times. The V gene is TRBV30, the J gene TRBJ1-2, with a possible D match to TRBD1 (6 bases). This CDR3 is 13 amino acids long. Trimming stripped 2 bases from V and 7 bases from J, with 14 bases between. Germline CDR1 and CDR2: GTSNPN and SVGIG (reference sequence). CDR3 in DNA: TGTGCCTGGAGTCAGGACAGCAGTGGTGGCTACACCTTC. Its translation: CAWSQDSSGGYTF. The full variable domain, completed using reference TRBV30 and TRBJ1-2, is SQTIHQWPATLVQPVGSPLSLECTVEGTSNPNLYWYRQAAGRGLQLLFYSVGIGQISSEVPQNLSASRPQDRQFILSSKKLLLSDSGFYLCAWSQDSSGGYTFGSGTRLTVV.

This rearrangement joins TRBV30 to TRBJ1-5; a weak D match, TRBD1 (5 bases). Germline V lookup: CDR1 GTSNPN, CDR2 SVGIG (reference sequence). V lost 0 bases, J lost 5 bases, and 11 bases lay in between. This CDR3 region has 14 residues. The CDR3 reads CAWSVPRVDQPQHF. DNA for the CDR3: TGTGCCTGGAGTGTACCCAGGGTTGATCAGCCCCAGCATTTT.

This clone was found once. This rearrangement joins TRBV5-1 to TRBJ1-6; TRBD1 is a possible D gene (6 bases). CDR1 is SGHRS and CDR2 is YFSETQ in the germline V gene. There are 15 residues in the CDR3. The V gene lost 0 bases and the J gene lost 6 bases, with 10 bases spanning the gap. DNA for the CDR3: TGCGCCAGCAGCTTGGGGGGGACAAGTAATTCACCCCTCCACTTT. Translated: CASSLGGTSNSPLHF.

The gene calls are TRBV29-1 and TRBJ2-2, with 8 bases lining up with TRBD1. This CDR3 contains 14 residues. Germline V gives CDR1 SQVTM, CDR2 ANQGSEA. V was pared by 7 bases and J by 3 bases, with 7 bases of the junction left unmatched. The CDR3 region has the DNA TGCAGCGCCGGGACAGGAGCCTACACCGGGGAGCTGTTTTTT. Protein sequence: CSAGTGAYTGELFF.

This sequence joins TRBV21-1 and TRBJ1-2; TRBD1 reflects the table's D call only, with no check against the DNA. TRBV21-1 has pseudogene status. This CDR3 has 15 residues. CDR3 amino acids: CASSHLTGTGYGYTF. Here the CDR3 DNA reads TGTGCCAGCAGTCATTTGACAGGGACTGGCTATGGCTACACCTTC.

The V gene is TRBV19, the J gene TRBJ2-3, with 12 bases aligning to TRBD2. The CDR3 length is 17 residues. J was trimmed by 3 bases and V by 6 bases; bases with no gene match: 10. The V gene's germline CDR1 is LNHDA and CDR2 SQIVND (reference sequence). This CDR3 reads CASSVFAGTSGTDTQYF. CDR3 nucleotides: TGTGCCAGTAGCGTCTTTGCCGGGACTAGCGGGACAGATACGCAGTATTTT.

This rearrangement joins TRBV3-1 (or the pseudogene TRBV3-2) to TRBJ2-1; D remains ambiguous. From germline, CDR1 is LGHDT and CDR2 YNNKEL (reference sequence). This CDR3 contains 12 residues. The V and J ends lost 1 base and 7 bases respectively, with 5 bases between them. The chain's CDR3 is CASSQVRNEQFF. The CDR3 nucleotides are TGTGCCAGCAGCCAAGTCAGGAATGAGCAGTTCTTC.

The rearrangement joins TRBV6-6 to TRBJ2-4; D is uncertain. Deletions cut 4 bases from V and 4 bases from J, with 2 bases between. The CDR3 runs to 11 residues. Germline lookup yields CDR1 MNHNY and CDR2 SVGAGI (reference sequence). CDR3 bases: TGTGCCAGCAGTTCAAAAAACATTCAGTACTTC. Its protein product is CASSSKNIQYF.

This clone has at least ten counts. The sample has other DNA sequences that encode this CDR3 too. This rearrangement joins TRBV19 to TRBJ1-1; D not resolved. Looked up from germline, CDR1 is LNHDA and CDR2 is SQIVND (reference sequence). V gave up 5 bases and J gave up 3 bases, with 13 bases separating them. This CDR3 contains 14 residues. The CDR3 here is CASSSRARDTEAFF. The CDR3 nucleotides are TGTGCCAGTAGTTCGCGGGCGAGGGACACTGAAGCTTTCTTT. Complete variable domain (other parts from reference TRBV19 and TRBJ1-1): DGGITQSPKYLFRKEGQNVTLSCEQNLNHDAMYWYRQDPGQGLRLIYYSQIVNDFQKGDIAEGYSVSREKKESFPLTVTSAQKNPTAFYLCASSSRARDTEAFFGQGTRLTVV.

The chain links TRBV10-3 to TRBJ1-1, with a possible D match to TRBD1 (5 bases). The CDR3 is 13 amino acids. Looked up from germline, CDR1 is ENHRY and CDR2 is SYGVKD. Deletions cut 10 bases from V and 2 bases from J, with 14 bases between. CDR3 sequence (DNA): TGTGCCAGCCGTAATTGGGGCAACACTGAAGCTTTCTTT. This encodes CASRNWGNTEAFF.